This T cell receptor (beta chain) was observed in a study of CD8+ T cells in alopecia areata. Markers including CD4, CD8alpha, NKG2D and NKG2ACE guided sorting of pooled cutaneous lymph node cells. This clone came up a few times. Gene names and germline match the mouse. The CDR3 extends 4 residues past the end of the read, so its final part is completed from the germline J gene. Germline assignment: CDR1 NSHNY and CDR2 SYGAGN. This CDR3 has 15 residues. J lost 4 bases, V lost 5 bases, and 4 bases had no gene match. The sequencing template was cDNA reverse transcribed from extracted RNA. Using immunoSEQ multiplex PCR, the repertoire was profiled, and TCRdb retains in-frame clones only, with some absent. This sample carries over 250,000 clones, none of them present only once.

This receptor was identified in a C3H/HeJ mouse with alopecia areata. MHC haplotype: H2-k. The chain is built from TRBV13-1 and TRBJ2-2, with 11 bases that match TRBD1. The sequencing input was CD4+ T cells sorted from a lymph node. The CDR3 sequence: CASRPGTGGTGQLYF. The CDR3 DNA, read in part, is TGTGCCAGCAGGCCCGGGACAGGGGGCACCGGG.